Described below is a single T cell receptor beta chain sequence and its context. The sample belongs to a study of cytomegalovirus exposure and HLA in healthy donors. PCR involved 60 Vbeta and 13 Jbeta primers. Sequencing was performed with immunoSEQ multiplex PCR; in TCRdb, only in-frame clones are kept and a portion is missing. The table has under 200,000 clones, more than 70% seen once. Germline V gives CDR1 MNHEY, CDR2 SVGAGI. The CDR3 spans 13 residues. The receptor was derived from a male donor in good health and CMV-seronegative. The sample taken for sequencing was PBMCs. The chain employs TRBV6-5 and TRBJ2-5, with 11 bases lining up with TRBD2. The DNA end favors TRBJ2-7, so the J call may be wrong. CDR3 coding DNA: TGTGCCAGCAAGACTAGCGGGACCTACGAGCAGTACTTC. Translation gives CASKTSGTYEQYF.